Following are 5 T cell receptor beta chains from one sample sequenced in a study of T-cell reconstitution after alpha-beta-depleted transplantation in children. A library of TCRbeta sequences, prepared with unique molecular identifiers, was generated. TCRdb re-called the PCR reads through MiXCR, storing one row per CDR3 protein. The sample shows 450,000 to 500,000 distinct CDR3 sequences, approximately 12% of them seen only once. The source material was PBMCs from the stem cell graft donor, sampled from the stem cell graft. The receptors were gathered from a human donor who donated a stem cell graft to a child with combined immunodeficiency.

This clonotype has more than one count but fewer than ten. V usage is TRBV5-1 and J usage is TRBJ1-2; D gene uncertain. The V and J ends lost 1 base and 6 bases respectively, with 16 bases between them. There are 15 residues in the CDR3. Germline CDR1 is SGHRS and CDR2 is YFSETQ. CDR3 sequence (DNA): TGCGCCAGCAGCTTGACTTGGGAGACATCCAATGGCTACACCTTC. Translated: CASSLTWETSNGYTF.

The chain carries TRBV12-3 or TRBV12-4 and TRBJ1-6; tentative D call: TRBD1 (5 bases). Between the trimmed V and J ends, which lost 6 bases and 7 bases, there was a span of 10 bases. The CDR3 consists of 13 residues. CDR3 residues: CASSSRQNSPLHF. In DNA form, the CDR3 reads TGTGCCAGCAGCTCTAGACAGAATTCACCCCTCCACTTT.

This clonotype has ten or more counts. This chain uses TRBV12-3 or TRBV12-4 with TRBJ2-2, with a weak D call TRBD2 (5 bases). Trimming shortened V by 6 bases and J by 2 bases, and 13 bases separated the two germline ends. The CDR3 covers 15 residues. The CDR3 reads CASRFGVGNTGELFF. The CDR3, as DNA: TGTGCCAGCAGATTCGGGGTGGGAAACACCGGGGAGCTGTTTTTT.

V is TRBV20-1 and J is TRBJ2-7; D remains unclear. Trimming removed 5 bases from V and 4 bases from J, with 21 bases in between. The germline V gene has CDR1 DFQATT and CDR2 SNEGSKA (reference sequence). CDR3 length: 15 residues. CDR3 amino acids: CSALPIIPLLYEQYF. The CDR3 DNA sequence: TGCAGTGCTCTTCCCATCATCCCTCTCTTATACGAGCAGTACTTC.

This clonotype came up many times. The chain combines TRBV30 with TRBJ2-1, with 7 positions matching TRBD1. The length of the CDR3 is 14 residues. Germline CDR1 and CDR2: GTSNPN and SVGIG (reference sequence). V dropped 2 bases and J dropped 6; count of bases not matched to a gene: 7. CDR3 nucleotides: TGTGCCTGGAGTTATCTCCGACAGGGCAATGAGCAGTTCTTC. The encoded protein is CAWSYLRQGNEQFF.